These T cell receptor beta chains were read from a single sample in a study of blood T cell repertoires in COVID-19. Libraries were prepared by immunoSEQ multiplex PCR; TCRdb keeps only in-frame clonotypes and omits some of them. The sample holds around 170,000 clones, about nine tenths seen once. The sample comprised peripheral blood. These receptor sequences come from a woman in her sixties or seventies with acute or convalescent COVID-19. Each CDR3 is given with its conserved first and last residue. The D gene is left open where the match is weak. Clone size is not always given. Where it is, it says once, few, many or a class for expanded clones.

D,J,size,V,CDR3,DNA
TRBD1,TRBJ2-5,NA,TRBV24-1,CATSAVPGQGDQETQYF,TGTGCCACCAGTGCCGTACCGGGACAGGGAGACCAAGAGACCCAGTACTTC
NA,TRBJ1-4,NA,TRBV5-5,CASGRDSFNEKLFF,TGTGCCAGCGGACGAGACAGCTTTAATGAAAAACTGTTTTTT
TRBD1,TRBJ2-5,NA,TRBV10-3,CAIRSQGSETQYF,TGTGCCATCAGGTCACAGGGGTCCGAGACCCAGTACTTC
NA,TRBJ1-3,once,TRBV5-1,CASSLDRMGGPLPSGNTIYF,TGCGCCAGCAGCTTGGACCGGATGGGGGGGCCCCTACCTTCTGGAAACACCATATATTTT
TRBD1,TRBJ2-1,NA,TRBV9,CASSAPTGDLPSEQFF,TGTGCCAGCAGCGCCCCGACAGGGGATCTTCCGAGCGAGCAGTTCTTC
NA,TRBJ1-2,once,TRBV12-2,CASRFSWTGATYGYTF,TGTGCAAGTCGCTTCTCCTGGACAGGGGCAACCTATGGCTACACCTTC
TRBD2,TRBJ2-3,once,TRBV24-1,CATSERLAGGSTGTQYF,TGTGCCACCAGTGAACGACTAGCGGGGGGGAGCACGGGTACGCAGTATTTT
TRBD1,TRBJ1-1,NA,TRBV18,CASSHGPGQIMNTEAFF,TGTGCCAGCTCACACGGTCCGGGACAGATCATGAACACTGAAGCTTTCTTT
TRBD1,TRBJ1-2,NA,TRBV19,CASSIVFAGGFGYTF,TGTGCCAGTAGTATAGTCTTCGCAGGGGGGTTTGGCTACACCTTC
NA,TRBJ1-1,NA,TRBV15,CATSRDSPGVGTEAFF,TGTGCCACCAGCAGAGATTCCCCAGGGGTCGGCACTGAAGCTTTCTTT
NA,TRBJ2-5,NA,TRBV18,CASSPSAGARETQYF,TGTGCCAGCTCACCTTCCGCGGGGGCTCGAGAGACCCAGTACTTC
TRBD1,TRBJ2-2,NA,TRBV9,CASSVVGTALSTGELFF,TGTGCCAGCAGCGTAGTAGGGACAGCTCTGAGCACCGGGGAGCTGTTTTTT
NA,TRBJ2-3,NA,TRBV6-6,CASRDTWTDTQYF,TGTGCCAGCAGGGACACATGGACAGATACGCAGTATTTT
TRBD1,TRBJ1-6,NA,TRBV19,CASSTGGSYNSPLHF,TGTGCCAGTAGTACAGGGGGCTCCTATAATTCACCCCTCCACTTT
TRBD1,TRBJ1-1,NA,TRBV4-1,CASSHPQGARTEAFF,TGCGCCAGCAGCCACCCACAGGGGGCTAGGACTGAAGCTTTCTTT
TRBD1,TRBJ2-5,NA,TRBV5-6,CASSSTLGTEWYQETQYF,TGTGCCAGCAGCTCGACCTTAGGGACAGAATGGTACCAAGAGACCCAGTACTTC
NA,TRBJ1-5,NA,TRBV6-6,CASSLRFGADRPGPARDSNQPQHF,TGTGCCAGCAGTCTAAGATTTGGAGCAGACAGGCCGGGACCCGCTAGGGATAGCAATCAGCCCCAGCATTTT
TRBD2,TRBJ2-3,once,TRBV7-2,CASSPGTRGDTQYF,TGTGCCAGCAGTCCCGGGACTAGAGGAGATACGCAGTATTTT
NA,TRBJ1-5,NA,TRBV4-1,CASSQGGPIAGQPQHF,TGCGCCAGCAGCCAAGGGGGGCCTATAGCAGGTCAGCCCCAGCATTTT
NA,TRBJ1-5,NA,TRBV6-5,CASSYSAGVQPQHF,TGTGCCAGCAGTTACTCTGCAGGGGTGCAGCCCCAGCATTTT
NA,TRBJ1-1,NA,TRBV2,CASSVQVPEAFF,TGTGCCAGCAGTGTTCAGGTACCTGAAGCTTTCTTT
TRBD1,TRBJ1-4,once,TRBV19,CASRDSTTNEKLFF,TGTGCAAGTAGGGACAGTACAACTAATGAAAAACTGTTTTTT
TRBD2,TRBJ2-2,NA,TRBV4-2,CASSQIGGGRDGELFF,TGTGCCAGCAGCCAAATCGGTGGAGGGAGGGACGGGGAGCTGTTTTTT
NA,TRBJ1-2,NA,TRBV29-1,CSVGQGGGGYTF,TGCAGCGTTGGCCAGGGAGGAGGCGGCTACACCTTC
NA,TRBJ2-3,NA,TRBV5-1,CASSPETSTLGTQYF,TGCGCCAGCAGCCCTGAGACAAGTACCCTGGGTACGCAGTATTTT
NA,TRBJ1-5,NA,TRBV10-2,CASNSQGLGGQPQHF,TGCGCCAGCAATTCACAGGGTCTGGGTGGGCAGCCCCAGCATTTT
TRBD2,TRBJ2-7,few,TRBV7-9,CASSFVPGAGGLYEQYF,TGTGCCAGCAGCTTTGTCCCCGGGGCGGGAGGATTGTACGAGCAGTACTTC
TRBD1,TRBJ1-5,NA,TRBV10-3,CAISDRRDRGPQPQHF,TGTGCCATCAGTGATCGCCGGGACAGGGGACCTCAGCCCCAGCATTTT
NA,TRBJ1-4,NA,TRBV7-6,CASSQTQGTANEKLFF,TGTGCCAGCAGCCAAACCCAGGGTACCGCTAATGAAAAACTGTTTTTT
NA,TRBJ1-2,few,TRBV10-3,CAISVGGNYGYTF,TGTGCCATCAGTGTTGGAGGAAACTATGGCTACACCTTC
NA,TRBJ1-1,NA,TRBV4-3,CASSQDRGGEAFF,TGCGCCAGCAGCCAAGATAGGGGAGGGGAAGCTTTCTTT
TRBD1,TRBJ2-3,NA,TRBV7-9,CASSPRTGIDTQYF,TGTGCCAGCAGCCCCAGGACAGGAATAGATACGCAGTATTTT
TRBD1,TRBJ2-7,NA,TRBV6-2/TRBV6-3,CASSSTSGQGGAYEQYF,TGTGCCAGCAGTTCAACTTCAGGACAGGGTGGGGCCTACGAGCAGTACTTC
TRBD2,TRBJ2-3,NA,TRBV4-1,CASSQEMTLADTDTQYF,TGCGCCAGCAGCCAAGAAATGACGCTAGCGGACACAGATACGCAGTATTTT
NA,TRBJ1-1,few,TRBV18,CASSTDTEAFF,TGTGCCAGCTCAACGGACACTGAAGCTTTCTTT
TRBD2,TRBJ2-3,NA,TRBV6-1,CASSGPWRERTDTQYF,TGTGCCAGCAGTGGGCCTTGGCGGGAGAGAACGGATACGCAGTATTTT
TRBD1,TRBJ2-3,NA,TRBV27,CASSFKGTGVWAGTDTQYF,TGTGCCAGCAGTTTCAAGGGGACAGGGGTGTGGGCCGGCACAGATACGCAGTATTTT
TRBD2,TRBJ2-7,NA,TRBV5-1,CASSIPSGRVNEQYF,TGCGCCAGCAGCATTCCTAGCGGCAGGGTCAACGAGCAGTACTTC
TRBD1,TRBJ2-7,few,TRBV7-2,CASSQARDRGRVHDEQYF,TGTGCCAGCAGCCAAGCGAGGGACAGGGGGCGAGTTCACGACGAGCAGTACTTC
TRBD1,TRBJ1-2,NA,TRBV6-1,CASSEDSRGLNYGYTF,TGTGCCAGCAGTGAAGATTCTAGGGGGCTTAACTATGGCTACACCTTC
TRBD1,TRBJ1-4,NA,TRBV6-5,CASSLTTGEKLFF,TGTGCCAGCAGTTTAACGACAGGGGAAAAACTGTTTTTT
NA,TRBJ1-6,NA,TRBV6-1,CASSEGANYNPPLHF,TGTGCCAGCAGTGAAGGAGCTAACTATAATCCACCCCTCCACTTT